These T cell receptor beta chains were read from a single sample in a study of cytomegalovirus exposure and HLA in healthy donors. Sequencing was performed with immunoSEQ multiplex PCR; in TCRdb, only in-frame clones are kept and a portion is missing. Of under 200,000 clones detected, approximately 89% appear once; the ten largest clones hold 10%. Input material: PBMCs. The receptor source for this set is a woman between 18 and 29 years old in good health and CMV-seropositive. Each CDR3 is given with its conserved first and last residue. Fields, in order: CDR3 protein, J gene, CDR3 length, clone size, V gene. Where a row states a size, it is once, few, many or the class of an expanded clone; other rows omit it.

CDR3 protein: CASSFFPQDYSYEQYF
J gene: TRBJ2-7
CDR3 length: 16
clone size: -
V gene: TRBV7-9

CDR3 protein: CASSYRGEADTQYF
J gene: TRBJ2-3
CDR3 length: 14
clone size: -
V gene: TRBV11-3

CDR3 protein: CASSYGQGDEKLFF
J gene: TRBJ1-4
CDR3 length: 14
clone size: -
V gene: TRBV6-5

CDR3 protein: CASSPGVNEKLFF
J gene: TRBJ1-4
CDR3 length: 13
clone size: -
V gene: TRBV7-9

CDR3 protein: CASSYSWADYPQYF
J gene: TRBJ2-5
CDR3 length: 14
clone size: -
V gene: TRBV6-5

CDR3 protein: CASRLAPPLSGADTQYF
J gene: TRBJ2-3
CDR3 length: 17
clone size: -
V gene: TRBV12-2

CDR3 protein: CASSPVKGARMNTEAFF
J gene: TRBJ1-1
CDR3 length: 17
clone size: -
V gene: TRBV7-9

CDR3 protein: CASSQPGLRMFF
J gene: TRBJ2-2
CDR3 length: 12
clone size: -
V gene: TRBV28

CDR3 protein: CASRTLGSTEAFF
J gene: TRBJ1-1
CDR3 length: 13
clone size: -
V gene: TRBV5-4

CDR3 protein: CASRETGPGLAGGDTQYF
J gene: TRBJ2-3
CDR3 length: 18
clone size: -
V gene: TRBV2

CDR3 protein: CASSVTGSTEAFF
J gene: TRBJ1-1
CDR3 length: 13
clone size: -
V gene: TRBV9

CDR3 protein: CASSLVTGGMADTQYF
J gene: TRBJ2-3
CDR3 length: 16
clone size: -
V gene: TRBV11-2

CDR3 protein: CASSAGTSGTQETQYF
J gene: TRBJ2-5
CDR3 length: 16
clone size: -
V gene: TRBV5-4

CDR3 protein: CASSSGQQARNEQFF
J gene: TRBJ2-1
CDR3 length: 15
clone size: -
V gene: TRBV5-4

CDR3 protein: CASSLSGVANTEAFF
J gene: TRBJ1-1
CDR3 length: 15
clone size: -
V gene: TRBV28

CDR3 protein: CASSPGQGGTDTQYF
J gene: TRBJ2-3
CDR3 length: 15
clone size: -
V gene: TRBV5-6

CDR3 protein: CASSLSVSSYEQYF
J gene: TRBJ2-7
CDR3 length: 14
clone size: -
V gene: TRBV27

CDR3 protein: CASSLGQGNTEAFF
J gene: TRBJ1-1
CDR3 length: 14
clone size: -
V gene: TRBV7-9

CDR3 protein: CASTPPHATSGYEQYF
J gene: TRBJ2-7
CDR3 length: 16
clone size: -
V gene: TRBV27

CDR3 protein: CASSFTPGSSYNEQFF
J gene: TRBJ2-1
CDR3 length: 16
clone size: -
V gene: TRBV5-1

CDR3 protein: CASRPQTGSQPQHF
J gene: TRBJ1-5
CDR3 length: 14
clone size: -
V gene: TRBV19

CDR3 protein: CASSFLGGPPGELFF
J gene: TRBJ2-2
CDR3 length: 15
clone size: -
V gene: TRBV7-6

CDR3 protein: CASSLLAGPWETQYF
J gene: TRBJ2-5
CDR3 length: 15
clone size: -
V gene: TRBV10-2

CDR3 protein: CASSQDRGGYNEQFF
J gene: TRBJ2-1
CDR3 length: 15
clone size: -
V gene: TRBV4-2

CDR3 protein: CASSQEGPAMKRLFF
J gene: TRBJ1-4
CDR3 length: 15
clone size: -
V gene: TRBV4-3

CDR3 protein: CASSLFSTGEAFF
J gene: TRBJ1-1
CDR3 length: 13
clone size: -
V gene: TRBV28

CDR3 protein: CASREAGAQYEQYF
J gene: TRBJ2-7
CDR3 length: 14
clone size: once
V gene: TRBV7-7

CDR3 protein: CASSSKAYEQYF
J gene: TRBJ2-7
CDR3 length: 12
clone size: -
V gene: TRBV7-9

CDR3 protein: CASRDRDYEQYF
J gene: TRBJ2-7
CDR3 length: 12
clone size: -
V gene: TRBV2

CDR3 protein: CASSLQGQGAGQPQHF
J gene: TRBJ1-5
CDR3 length: 16
clone size: -
V gene: TRBV19

CDR3 protein: CASSDSTGNTGELFF
J gene: TRBJ2-2
CDR3 length: 15
clone size: -
V gene: TRBV6-4

CDR3 protein: CASSYRGLLYGYTF
J gene: TRBJ1-2
CDR3 length: 14
clone size: -
V gene: TRBV6-6

CDR3 protein: CATSRDSFHYEQYF
J gene: TRBJ2-7
CDR3 length: 14
clone size: -
V gene: TRBV15

CDR3 protein: CASIRLGWPEAFF
J gene: TRBJ1-1
CDR3 length: 13
clone size: -
V gene: TRBV19

CDR3 protein: CASSLGGGSYEQYF
J gene: TRBJ2-7
CDR3 length: 14
clone size: -
V gene: TRBV7-2

CDR3 protein: CASRTGTSGSYEQYF
J gene: TRBJ2-7
CDR3 length: 15
clone size: -
V gene: TRBV2

CDR3 protein: CAISEQGQYYEQYF
J gene: TRBJ2-7
CDR3 length: 14
clone size: -
V gene: TRBV10-3

CDR3 protein: CATSRDTQTGVPYPTEAFF
J gene: TRBJ1-1
CDR3 length: 19
clone size: -
V gene: TRBV15

CDR3 protein: CASSLVAGGSYEQYF
J gene: TRBJ2-7
CDR3 length: 15
clone size: -
V gene: TRBV5-1

CDR3 protein: CASSFRFRDRPYEQYF
J gene: TRBJ2-7
CDR3 length: 16
clone size: -
V gene: TRBV28

CDR3 protein: CASSSTGATEAFF
J gene: TRBJ1-1
CDR3 length: 13
clone size: -
V gene: TRBV9

CDR3 protein: CASSQGLRGGYTF
J gene: TRBJ1-2
CDR3 length: 13
clone size: once
V gene: TRBV14